These 7 T cell receptor beta chains originate from one sample sequenced in a study of regulatory T cells in long-lasting Graves disease. Libraries of TCR beta came from iRepertoire HTBI primers plus Arm-PCR of CDR3 regions. Each CDR3 protein gets one entry after TCRdb re-called the multiplex PCR reads with MiXCR. The sample lists some 440,000 distinct CDR3 sequences, less than 25% occurring once. Sample time point: persistent/refractory GD, antithyroid drugs over 5 years with positive TRAb. Making the TCR library involved RNA that had been extracted from PBMCs. Sequences were derived from peripheral blood mononuclear cells (PBMCs), sampled when the disease was refractory, from a patient treated with antithyroid drugs. The source of these receptors is a female donor with Graves disease.

This clonotype was observed a few times. The chain couples TRBV6-1 to TRBJ1-1, with 7 bases fitting TRBD1. V lost 8 bases, J lost 2 bases, and 14 bases stayed unmatched. Germline CDR1 reads MNHNS; CDR2 reads SASEGT. The CDR3 spans 16 residues. CDR3 sequence: CASFRGVRTGNTEAFF. In nucleotides, the CDR3 is TGTGCCAGCTTCAGGGGGGTCCGGACAGGAAACACTGAAGCTTTCTTT.

This clonotype showed up just a few times. J is TRBJ1-4 and V is TRBV7-9; 9 bases map to TRBD1. The ends lost 5 bases at V and 4 bases at J; junction bases unmatched: 17. This CDR3 contains 19 residues. The germline V gene encodes CDR1 SEHNR and CDR2 FQNEAQ (reference sequence). The CDR3 sequence: CASSPSSPGTGRYNEKLFF. DNA of the CDR3: TGTGCCAGCAGCCCATCCTCGCCAGGGACAGGGAGGTATAATGAAAAACTGTTTTTT.

This clonotype showed up many times. CDR3 protein: CSANLQSTYGYTF. Written as DNA, the CDR3 is TGCAGTGCTAATCTGCAGAGTACCTATGGCTACACCTTC. The chain carries TRBV20-1 and TRBJ1-2; D remains unclear. V gave up 4 bases and J gave up 4 bases, with 13 bases separating them. CDR3 size: 13 residues. From germline, CDR1 is DFQATT and CDR2 SNEGSKA (reference sequence).

This clonotype was picked up many times. The chain joins TRBV20-1 to TRBJ2-5; D unclear. Germline V CDR1 and CDR2: DFQATT, SNEGSKA (reference sequence). The V and J ends lost 6 bases and 4 bases respectively, with 15 bases between them. This CDR3 is built from 13 residues. CDR3 nucleotides: TGCAGTGCCCTTGGTCAGGCTCCAGAGACCCAGTACTTC. It is translated as CSALGQAPETQYF.

V is TRBV27 and J is TRBJ2-7, with TRBD1 as a possible D gene (6 bases). Germline CDR1 MNHEY, CDR2 SMNVEV (reference sequence). The CDR3 is made up of 14 amino acids. Trimming stripped 5 bases from V and 4 bases from J, with 15 bases between. In nucleotides, the CDR3 is TGTGCCAGCAGTCCCAGGACAGCTACTTACGAGCAGTACTTC. The encoded protein is CASSPRTATYEQYF.

The DNA of the CDR3 is TGTGCCAGCAGTTATCTGGACTCGGGCCACGAGCAGTACTTC. Encoded protein: CASSYLDSGHEQYF. The V and J genes are TRBV27 and TRBJ2-7; D might be TRBD2 (5 bases). Germline-derived CDR1 and CDR2 are MNHEY and SMNVEV (reference sequence). V was clipped by 4 bases and J by 5 bases, with 15 bases between them. This CDR3 contains 14 residues.

This clonotype turned up a few times. The chain carries TRBV5-6 and TRBJ2-2; D is perhaps TRBD2 (5 bases). This CDR3 is 18 amino acids long. V lost 2 bases to trimming and J lost 1 base, with 18 bases between them. Looked up from germline, CDR1 is SGHDT and CDR2 is YYEEEE. The CDR3 spells CASSLSTDFLMNTGELFF. The CDR3 nucleotides are TGTGCCAGCAGCTTATCTACGGACTTTCTAATGAACACCGGGGAGCTGTTTTTT. Complete variable domain (other parts from reference TRBV5-6 and TRBJ2-2): DAGVTQSPTHLIKTRGQQVTLRCSPKSGHDTVSWYQQALGQGPQFIFQYYEEEERQRGNFPDRFSGHQFPNYSSELNVNALLLGDSALYLCASSLSTDFLMNTGELFFGEGSRLTVL.